This T cell receptor beta chain originates from a study of T cells in Graves' hyperthyroidism and ophthalmopathy. Using RNA transcripts as the source, TCR beta CDR3 regions were amplified. The TCR CDR3 was amplified in a first-round RT-PCR using the HTBI primer set. Using its own MiXCR run on the multiplex PCR reads, TCRdb lists one record per CDR3 protein. The table has 550,000 to 700,000 distinct CDR3 sequences, under 60% seen once; the top ten hold around a fifth. This clonotype was recorded a few times. Sample: peripheral blood or thyroid tissue (not recorded which). The clonotype originates from an adult woman with Graves' disease, either hyperthyroidism or ophthalmopathy (not recorded which).

CDR3 in DNA: TGTGCCAGCAGCTTAGATGGGTTGCACGAGCAGTACTTC. Its protein product is CASSLDGLHEQYF. The chain combines TRBV7-2 with TRBJ2-5; D uncertain. The end of the DNA is better explained by TRBJ2-7, so the J call may be wrong. CDR1 SGHTA and CDR2 FQGNSA come from the germline V gene. CDR3 size: 13 residues.